In its sample, the clone carrying this T cell receptor (beta chain) was seen many times. The antigen remains unidentified. These data come from a study of T-cell reconstitution after alpha-beta-depleted transplantation in children. The CDR3 consists of 14 residues. Germline-derived CDR1 and CDR2 are DFQATT and SNEGSKA (reference sequence). With 1 base clipped from V and 3 bases from J, the junction kept 2 bases outside the gene matches. TCRbeta library construction was performed incorporating unique molecular identifiers. TCRdb fed the PCR reads into MiXCR, producing one record per CDR3 protein. The table records 55,000 to 85,000 distinct CDR3 sequences, 11% of them present only once. Study results and caveats: Expanded graft clones numbering several hundred reportedly gave rise to alpha-beta T cells about two months after transplant. In some patients, recipient T cells and intrathymic progenitors surviving conditioning explained high day-60 diversity. Diversity and T-cell counts at one year after transplant derived mostly from new T cells.

The TCR originated in a boy aged 10-17 years with acute myeloid leukemia, due to receive a stem cell transplant. The chain is built from TRBV20-1 and TRBJ2-7; TRBD2 matches at 11 bases. Sequencing used PBMCs, obtained before TCRalphabeta/CD19-depleted stem cell transplant. CDR3 protein: CSARATSGSYEQYF. DNA for the CDR3: TGCAGTGCTAGAGCCACTAGCGGGAGCTACGAGCAGTACTTC.